Reported below is one T cell receptor (beta chain). The data originate from a study of T cell responses to AZD1222 COVID-19 vaccine. Some clones are missing from TCRdb's copy, which holds only in-frame ones; the method was immunoSEQ multiplex PCR. The table lists some 66,000 clones, about 90% of them singletons, with approximately 15% in the top ten. The TCR originated in an adult in good health. The sequenced sample was peripheral blood, obtained on day 0 of AZD1222 vaccination.

The CDR3 loop reads CATSDSGLRDTQYF. The CDR3, as DNA: TGTGCCACCAGTGACTCCGGACTGAGGGATACGCAGTATTTT. The chain is built from TRBV24-1 and TRBJ2-3, with a possible D match to TRBD2 (5 bases). This CDR3 comprises 14 residues. Between the trimmed V and J ends, which lost 4 bases and 6 bases, there was a span of 13 bases. Germline V gene sequence: CDR1 KGHDR, CDR2 SFDVKD.